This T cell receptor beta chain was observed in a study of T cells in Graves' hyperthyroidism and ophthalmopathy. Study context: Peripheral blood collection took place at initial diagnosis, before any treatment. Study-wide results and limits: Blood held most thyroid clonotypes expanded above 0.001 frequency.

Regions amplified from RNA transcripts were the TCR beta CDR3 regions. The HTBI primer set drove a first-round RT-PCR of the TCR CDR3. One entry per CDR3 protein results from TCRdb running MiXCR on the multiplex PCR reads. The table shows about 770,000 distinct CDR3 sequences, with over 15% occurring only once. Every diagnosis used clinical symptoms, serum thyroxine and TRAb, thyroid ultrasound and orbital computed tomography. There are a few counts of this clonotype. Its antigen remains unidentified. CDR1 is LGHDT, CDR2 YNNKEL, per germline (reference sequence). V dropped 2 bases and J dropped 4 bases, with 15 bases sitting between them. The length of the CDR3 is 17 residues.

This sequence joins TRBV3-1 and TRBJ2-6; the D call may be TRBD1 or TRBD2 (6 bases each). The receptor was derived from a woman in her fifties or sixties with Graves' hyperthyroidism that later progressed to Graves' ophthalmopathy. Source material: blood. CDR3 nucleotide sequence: TGTGCCAGCAGCCAAAAAAGGGGGGTGGCCGGGGCCAACGTCCTGACTTTC. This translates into CASSQKRGVAGANVLTF.